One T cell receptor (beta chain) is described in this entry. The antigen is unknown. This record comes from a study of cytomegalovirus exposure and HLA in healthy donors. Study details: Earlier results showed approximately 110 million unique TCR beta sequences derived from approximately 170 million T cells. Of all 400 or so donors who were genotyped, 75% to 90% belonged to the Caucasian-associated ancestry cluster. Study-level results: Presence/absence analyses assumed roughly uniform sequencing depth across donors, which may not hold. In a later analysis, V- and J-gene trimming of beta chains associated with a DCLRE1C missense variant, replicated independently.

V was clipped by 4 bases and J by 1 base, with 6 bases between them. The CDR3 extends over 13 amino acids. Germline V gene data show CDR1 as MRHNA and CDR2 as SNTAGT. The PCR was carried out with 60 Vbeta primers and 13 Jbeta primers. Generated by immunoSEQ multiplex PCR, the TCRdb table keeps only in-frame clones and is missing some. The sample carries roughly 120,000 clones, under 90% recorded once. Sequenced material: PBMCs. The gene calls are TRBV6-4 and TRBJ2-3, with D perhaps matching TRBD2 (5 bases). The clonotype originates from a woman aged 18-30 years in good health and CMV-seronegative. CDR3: CASSVEGTDTQYF. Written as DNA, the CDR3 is TGTGCCAGCAGTGTGGAGGGCACAGATACGCAGTATTTT.